This TCR beta chain was profiled in a study of CD8 T cells in Susac syndrome. The multiple sclerosis controls, all treatment-naive patients, had relapsing-remitting disease that was stable or active. The V end was cut by 0 bases, the J end by 6 bases, with 8 bases between. Looked up from germline, CDR1 is DFQATT and CDR2 is SNEGSKA (reference sequence). The CDR3 has 12 residues. Random hexamers primed reverse transcription of about 0.5 to 1 ug RNA. An immunoSEQ multiplex PCR generated amplified TCR beta CDR3 products spanning 54 Vbeta and 13 Jbeta. TCRdb called the immunoSEQ multiplex PCR reads again in MiXCR, with one record for every CDR3 protein. The sample lists 150,000 to 160,000 distinct CDR3 sequences; 95% were seen once.

The clonotype comes from a human donor with multiple sclerosis. The sequencing input was CD8+ T cells from PBMCs. This chain joins TRBV20-1 and TRBJ1-1, with unresolved D. The CDR3 sequence: CSARDLQPEAFF. The DNA for the CDR3 is TGCAGTGCTAGAGATCTGCAGCCTGAAGCTTTCTTT.